This T cell receptor (beta chain) is drawn from a study of cytomegalovirus exposure and HLA in healthy donors. In the PCR, 60 Vbeta and 13 Jbeta primers were used. Libraries were prepared by immunoSEQ multiplex PCR; TCRdb keeps only in-frame clonotypes and omits some of them. The table records roughly 170,000 clones, around 83% of them present only once. V gave up 5 bases and J gave up 7 bases; unmatched junction bases: 11. Germline CDR1 SNHLY, CDR2 FYNNEI. CDR3 length: 16 amino acids. The specimen sequenced was PBMCs. The sequence derives from a girl aged 2 to 9 in good health and CMV-seropositive. The chain uses TRBV2 and TRBJ2-1, with TRBD2 matching 10 bases. The CDR3 loop is CASSPSGLAGVNEQFF. CDR3 nucleotides: TGTGCCAGCAGTCCCTCGGGGCTAGCGGGAGTAAATGAGCAGTTCTTC.